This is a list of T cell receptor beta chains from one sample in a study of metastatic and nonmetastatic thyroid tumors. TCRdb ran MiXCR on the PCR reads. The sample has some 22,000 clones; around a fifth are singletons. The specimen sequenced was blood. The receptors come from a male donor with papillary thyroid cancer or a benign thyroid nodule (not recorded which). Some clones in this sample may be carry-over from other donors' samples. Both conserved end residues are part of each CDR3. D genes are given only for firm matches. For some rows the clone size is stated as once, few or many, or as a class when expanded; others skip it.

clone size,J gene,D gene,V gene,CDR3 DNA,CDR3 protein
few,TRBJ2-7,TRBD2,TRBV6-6,TGTGCCAGCAGTTATACTAGCGGGAGGGCCTACGTGCAGTACTTC,CASSYTSGRAYVQYF
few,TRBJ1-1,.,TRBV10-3,TGTGCCATCAGTCCAACAGGCATGGCCACTGAAGCTTTCTTT,CAISPTGMATEAFF
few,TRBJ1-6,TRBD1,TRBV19,TGTGCCAGTAGTATGACAGGGGGTACTTCACACCTCCACTTT,CASSMTGGTSHLHF
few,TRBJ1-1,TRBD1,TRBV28,TGTGCCAGCAGTCCCCGTGACAGGGGTGAATCTTTCTTT,CASSPRDRGESFF
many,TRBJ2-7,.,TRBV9,TGTGCCAGCAGCGGGAGGATTTCCTACGAGCAGTACTTC,CASSGRISYEQYF
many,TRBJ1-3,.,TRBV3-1,TGTGCCAGCAGCCGTGGGGGCTCTGGAAACACCATATATTTT,CASSRGGSGNTIYF
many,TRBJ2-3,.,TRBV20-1,TGCAGTGCAAGGGACCCCCAAGGAGGAGATACGCAGTATTTT,CSARDPQGGDTQYF
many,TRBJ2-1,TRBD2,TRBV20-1,TGCAGTGCGAGACGGGGACTAGCAACATACAATGAGCAGTTCTTC,CSARRGLATYNEQFF
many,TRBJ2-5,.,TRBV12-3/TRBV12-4,TGTGCCAGCAGTTCTCAGGGTTCCCAAGAGACCCAGTACTTC,CASSSQGSQETQYF
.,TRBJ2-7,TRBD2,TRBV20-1,TGCAGTGCTAGTTTTGCGGGAGGGCCTCGGGAGCAGTACTTC,CSASFAGGPREQYF
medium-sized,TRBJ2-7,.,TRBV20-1,TGCAGTCCCAGGGTGGACTACGAGCAGTACTTC,CSPRVDYEQYF
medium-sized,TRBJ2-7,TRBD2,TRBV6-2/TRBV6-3,TGTGCCAGCAGTTACTCCAGCATAGCGGGAGAGGGGAACGAGCAGTACTTC,CASSYSSIAGEGNEQYF
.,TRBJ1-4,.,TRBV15,TGTGCCACCAGCGTCCTGAGGGACGGGGGCGAAAAACTGTTTTTT,CATSVLRDGGEKLFF
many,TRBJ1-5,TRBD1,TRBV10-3,TGTGCCATCGGAGGACAGGGAGCTTATAGCAATCAGCCCCAGCATTTT,CAIGGQGAYSNQPQHF
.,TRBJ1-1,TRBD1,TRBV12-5,TGTGCTAGTGGCTGGACAGGGTGCGGAGTCACTGAAGCTTTCTTT,CASGWTGCGVTEAFF
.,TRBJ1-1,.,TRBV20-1,TGCAGTGCTAGAGAGGGTGGAAGAGGGTGGAACACTGAAGCTTTCTTT,CSAREGGRGWNTEAFF
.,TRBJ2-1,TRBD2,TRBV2,TGTGCCAGTAGTGTGGGACTAGCGGGAGAGGGGTCCTCCTACAATGAGCAGTTCTTC,CASSVGLAGEGSSYNEQFF
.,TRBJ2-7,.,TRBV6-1,TGTGCCATCAGTCCCGGGGATAGCGAGCAGTACTTC,CAISPGDSEQYF
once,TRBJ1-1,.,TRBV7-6,TGTGCCAGCAGCCCCAGTAACATGAACACTGAAGCTTTCTTT,CASSPSNMNTEAFF
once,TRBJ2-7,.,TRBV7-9,TGTGCCAGCACCTTAGAGGCTGGAGAGCCGTACGAGCAGTACTTC,CASTLEAGEPYEQYF
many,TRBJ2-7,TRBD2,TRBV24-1,TGTGCCACCAGTGCCCCGGGACTAGCGGGAACCTACGAGCAGTACTTC,CATSAPGLAGTYEQYF
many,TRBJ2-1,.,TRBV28,TGTGCCAGCAGTTTATCCCTAGAAATAGGGGGGAATGAGCAGTTCTTC,CASSLSLEIGGNEQFF
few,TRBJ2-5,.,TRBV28,TGTACCAGCAGTACGCCTAGCTGGAAAAGAGAGACCCAGTACTTC,CTSSTPSWKRETQYF
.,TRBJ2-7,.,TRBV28,TGTGCCAGCAGTTTAGATGTGGTGGGGGAGGAGCAGTACTTC,CASSLDVVGEEQYF
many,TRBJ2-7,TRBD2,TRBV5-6,TGTGCCAGCAGCTTACTAGCGGCCTACGAGCAGTACTTC,CASSLLAAYEQYF
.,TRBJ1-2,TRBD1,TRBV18,TGTGCCAGCTCACAGGGACAGGGTCCCAACTATGGCTACACCTTC,CASSQGQGPNYGYTF
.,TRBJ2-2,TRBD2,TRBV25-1,TGTGCCAGCAGTTTATCCGGACTAGCGAGGACCGGGGAGCTGTTTTTT,CASSLSGLARTGELFF
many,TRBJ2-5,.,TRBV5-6,TGTGCCAGCAGCCGGGCCGGCCAAGAGACCCAGTACTTC,CASSRAGQETQYF
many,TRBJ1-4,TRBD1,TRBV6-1,TGTGCCAGCAGTGAACCTCAGGGGGCCGCTGAAAAACTGTTTTTT,CASSEPQGAAEKLFF
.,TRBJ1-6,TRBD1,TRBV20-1,TGCAGTCCGACGGGACAGGGGTATTCACCCCTCCACTTT,CSPTGQGYSPLHF
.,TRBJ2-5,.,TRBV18,TGTGCCAGCTCACAACGGGCCCCGGCCTCGGCAGAAGAGACCCAGTACTTC,CASSQRAPASAEETQYF
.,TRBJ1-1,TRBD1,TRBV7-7,TGTGATAGCAGCCTCAGACAGGGAAGCTCCTACGAGCAGTACTTT,CDSSLRQGSSYEQYF
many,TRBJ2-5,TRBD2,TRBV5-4,TGTGCCAGCAGCAAAACTAGCGGGAGGATCGAGTATGAGACCCAGTACTTC,CASSKTSGRIEYETQYF
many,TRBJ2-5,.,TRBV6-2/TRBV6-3,TGTGCCAGCAGCCCTGCGGGACAGTTACCAGAGACCCAGTACTTC,CASSPAGQLPETQYF
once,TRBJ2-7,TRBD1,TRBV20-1,TGCAGTGCTAGGACAGGGTCCACCTACGAGCAGTACTTC,CSARTGSTYEQYF
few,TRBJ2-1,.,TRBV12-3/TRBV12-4,TGTGCCATCATCCTACCGGAGGGACCCACTGAGCAGTTCTTC,CAIILPEGPTEQFF
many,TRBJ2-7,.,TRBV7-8,TGTGCCAGCAGCTTGGCGCAGGGAGATAGTGGATACGAGCAGTACTTC,CASSLAQGDSGYEQYF
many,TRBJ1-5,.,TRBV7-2,TGTGCCAGCAGCTTAAGGGGGTCCCCAAACCAGCCCCAGCATTTT,CASSLRGSPNQPQHF
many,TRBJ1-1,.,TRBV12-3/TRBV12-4,TGTGCCAGCAGTTTGCAGGAGGGCACTGAAGCTTTCTTT,CASSLQEGTEAFF
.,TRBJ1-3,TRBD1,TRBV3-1,TGTGCCAGCAGCCAACCCTTGACAGGGGGCTCTGGAAACACCATATATTTT,CASSQPLTGGSGNTIYF
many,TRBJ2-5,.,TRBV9,TGTGCCAGCAGCGAGGACCTGGAGACCCAGTACTTC,CASSEDLETQYF
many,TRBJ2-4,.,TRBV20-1,TGCAGTGCCCTTATCAGTGAAAACATTCAGTACTTC,CSALISENIQYF